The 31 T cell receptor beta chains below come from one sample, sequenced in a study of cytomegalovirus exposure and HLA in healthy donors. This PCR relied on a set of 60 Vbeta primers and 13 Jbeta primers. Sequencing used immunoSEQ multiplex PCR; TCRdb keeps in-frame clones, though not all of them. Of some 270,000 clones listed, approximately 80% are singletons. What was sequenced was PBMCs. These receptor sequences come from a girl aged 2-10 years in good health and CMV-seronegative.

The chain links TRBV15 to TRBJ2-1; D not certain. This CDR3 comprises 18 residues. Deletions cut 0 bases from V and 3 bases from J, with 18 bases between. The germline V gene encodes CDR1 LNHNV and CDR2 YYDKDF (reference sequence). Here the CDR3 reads CATSRDAGYRIYYNEQFF. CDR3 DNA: TGTGCCACCAGCAGAGATGCAGGATATCGAATATACTACAATGAGCAGTTCTTC.

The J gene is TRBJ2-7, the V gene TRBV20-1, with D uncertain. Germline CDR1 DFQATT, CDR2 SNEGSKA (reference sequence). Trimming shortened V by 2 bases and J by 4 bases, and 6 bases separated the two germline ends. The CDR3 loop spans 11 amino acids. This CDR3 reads CSARSLYEQYF. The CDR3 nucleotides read TGCAGTGCTAGAAGCCTGTACGAGCAGTACTTC.

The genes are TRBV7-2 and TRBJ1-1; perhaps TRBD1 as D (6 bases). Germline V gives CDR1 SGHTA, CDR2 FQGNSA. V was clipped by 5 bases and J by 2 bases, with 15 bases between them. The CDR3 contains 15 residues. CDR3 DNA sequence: TGTGCCAGCAGCCCCTGGGGGGGCGGAAACACTGAAGCTTTCTTT. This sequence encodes CASSPWGGGNTEAFF. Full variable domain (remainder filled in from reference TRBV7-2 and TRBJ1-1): GAGVSQSPSNKVTEKGKDVELRCDPISGHTALYWYRQSLGQGLEFLIYFQGNSAPDKSGLPSDRFSAERTGGSVSTLTIQRTQQEDSAVYLCASSPWGGGNTEAFFGQGTRLTVV.

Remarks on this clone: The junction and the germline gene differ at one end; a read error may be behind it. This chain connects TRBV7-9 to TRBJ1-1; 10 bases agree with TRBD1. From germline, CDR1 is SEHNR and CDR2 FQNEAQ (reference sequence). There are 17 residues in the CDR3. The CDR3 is CSSSSGTGAHVNTEAFF. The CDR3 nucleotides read TGTTCCAGCAGTTCCGGGACAGGGGCTCACGTAAACACTGAAGCTTTCTTT.

Here the CDR3 reads CASSYSQGDTEAFF. As DNA, the CDR3 is TGTGCCAGCAGTTACTCTCAGGGCGACACTGAAGCTTTCTTT. V usage is TRBV6-6 and J usage is TRBJ1-1; D possibly corresponds to TRBD1 (5 bases). This CDR3 is 14 amino acids long. Between the trimmed V and J ends, which lost 0 bases and 3 bases, there was a span of 8 bases. CDR1 is MNHNY, CDR2 SVGAGI, per germline (reference sequence).

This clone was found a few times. CDR3 bases: TGTGCCAGCAGGGTCCGGGGGATACTCCAAGAGACCCAGTACTTC. Translation: CASRVRGILQETQYF. J is TRBJ2-5 and V is TRBV5-4; perhaps TRBD2 as D (6 bases). CDR1 is SGHNT and CDR2 is YYREEE in the germline V gene (reference sequence). This CDR3 contains 15 residues. Deletions cut 5 bases from V and 1 base from J, with 15 bases between.

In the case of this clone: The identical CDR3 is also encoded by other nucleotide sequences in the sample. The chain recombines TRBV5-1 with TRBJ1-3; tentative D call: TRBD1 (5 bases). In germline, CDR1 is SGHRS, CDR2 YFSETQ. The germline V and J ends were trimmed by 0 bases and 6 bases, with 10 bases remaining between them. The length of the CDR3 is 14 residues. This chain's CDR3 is CASSLGQGVNTIYF. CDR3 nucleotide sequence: TGCGCCAGCAGCTTGGGCCAAGGGGTAAACACCATATATTTT.

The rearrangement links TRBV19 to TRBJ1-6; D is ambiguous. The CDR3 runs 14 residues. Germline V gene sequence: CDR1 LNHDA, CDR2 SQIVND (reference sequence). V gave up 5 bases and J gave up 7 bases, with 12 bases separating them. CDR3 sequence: CASSRFGNNSPLHF. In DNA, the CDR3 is TGTGCCAGTAGTCGGTTCGGTAACAATTCACCCCTCCACTTT.

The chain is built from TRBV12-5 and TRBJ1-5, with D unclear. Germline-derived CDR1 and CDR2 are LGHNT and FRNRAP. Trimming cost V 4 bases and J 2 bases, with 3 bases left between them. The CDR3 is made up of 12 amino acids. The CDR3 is CASGSGNQPQHF. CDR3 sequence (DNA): TGTGCTAGTGGTTCGGGCAATCAGCCCCAGCATTTT.

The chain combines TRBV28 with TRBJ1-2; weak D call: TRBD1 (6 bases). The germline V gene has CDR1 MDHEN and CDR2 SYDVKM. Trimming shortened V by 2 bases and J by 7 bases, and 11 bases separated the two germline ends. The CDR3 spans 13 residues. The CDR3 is CASSLRTGSGYTF. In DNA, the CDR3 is TGTGCCAGCAGTTTAAGAACAGGGTCTGGCTACACCTTC.

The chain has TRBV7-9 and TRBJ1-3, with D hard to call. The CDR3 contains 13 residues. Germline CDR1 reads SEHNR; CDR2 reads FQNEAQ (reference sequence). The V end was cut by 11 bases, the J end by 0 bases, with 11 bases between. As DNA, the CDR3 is TGTGCCCAAACGCCGAGCTCTGGAAACACCATATATTTT. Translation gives CAQTPSSGNTIYF.

CDR3 residues: CASSNLGAGRDEQYF. CDR3 in DNA: TGTGCCAGCAGTAACCTGGGGGCAGGGAGGGACGAGCAGTACTTC. The V and J genes are TRBV27 and TRBJ2-7, with TRBD2 as a possible D gene (7 bases). Trimming pared 5 bases from V and 5 bases from J, leaving 19 bases between. This CDR3 contains 15 residues. The germline CDR1 and CDR2 sequences are MNHEY and SMNVEV (reference sequence).

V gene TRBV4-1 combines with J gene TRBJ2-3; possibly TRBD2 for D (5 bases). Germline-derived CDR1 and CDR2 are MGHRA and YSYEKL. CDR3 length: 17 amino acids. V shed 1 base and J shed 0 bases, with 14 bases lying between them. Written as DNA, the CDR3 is TGCGCCAGCAGCCAAGGACGGGGTTCATCTAGCACAGATACGCAGTATTTT. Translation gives CASSQGRGSSSTDTQYF.

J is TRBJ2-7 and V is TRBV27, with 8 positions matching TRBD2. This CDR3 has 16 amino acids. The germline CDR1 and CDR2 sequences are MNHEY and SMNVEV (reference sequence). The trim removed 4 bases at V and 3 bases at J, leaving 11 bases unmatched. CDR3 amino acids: CASSSGLAGWDYEQYF. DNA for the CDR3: TGTGCCAGCAGTTCCGGCCTAGCGGGTTGGGACTACGAGCAGTACTTC.

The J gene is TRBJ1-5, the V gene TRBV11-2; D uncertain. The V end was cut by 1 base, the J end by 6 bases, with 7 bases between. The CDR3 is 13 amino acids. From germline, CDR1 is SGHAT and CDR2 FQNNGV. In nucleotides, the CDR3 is TGTGCCAGCAGCTTAGGTTTCTTTCAGCCCCAGCATTTT. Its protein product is CASSLGFFQPQHF.

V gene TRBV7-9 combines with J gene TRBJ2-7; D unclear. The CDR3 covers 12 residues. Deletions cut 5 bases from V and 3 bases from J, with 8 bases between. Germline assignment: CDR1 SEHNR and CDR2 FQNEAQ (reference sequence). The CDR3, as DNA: TGTGCCAGCAGCCCGAGACTCTACGAGCAGTACTTC. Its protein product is CASSPRLYEQYF.

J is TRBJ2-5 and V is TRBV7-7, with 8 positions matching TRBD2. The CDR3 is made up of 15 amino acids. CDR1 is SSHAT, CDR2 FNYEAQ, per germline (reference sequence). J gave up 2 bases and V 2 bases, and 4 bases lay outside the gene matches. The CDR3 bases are TGTGCCAGCAGCTTAACAACTAGCGGACAAGAGACCCAGTACTTC. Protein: CASSLTTSGQETQYF.

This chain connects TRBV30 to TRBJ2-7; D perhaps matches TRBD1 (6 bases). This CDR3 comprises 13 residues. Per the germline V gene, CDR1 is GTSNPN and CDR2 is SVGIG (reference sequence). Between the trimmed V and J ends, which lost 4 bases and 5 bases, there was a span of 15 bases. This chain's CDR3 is CAWTPPRGHEQYF. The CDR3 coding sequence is TGTGCCTGGACCCCTCCCAGGGGCCACGAGCAGTACTTC.

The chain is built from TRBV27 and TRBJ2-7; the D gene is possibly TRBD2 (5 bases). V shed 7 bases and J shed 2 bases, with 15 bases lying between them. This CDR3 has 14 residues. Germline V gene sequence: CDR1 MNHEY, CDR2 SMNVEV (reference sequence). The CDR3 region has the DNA TGTGCCAGCAAAACACGGCCGGGAACCTACGAGCAGTACTTC. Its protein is CASKTRPGTYEQYF.

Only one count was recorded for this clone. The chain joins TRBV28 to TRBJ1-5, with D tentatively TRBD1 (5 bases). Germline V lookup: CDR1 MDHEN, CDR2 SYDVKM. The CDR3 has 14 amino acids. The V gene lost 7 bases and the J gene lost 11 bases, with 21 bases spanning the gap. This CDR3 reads CASTSNRQSRAQHF. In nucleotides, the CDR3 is TGTGCCAGCACCAGTAATCGACAGAGCAGGGCCCAGCATTTT.

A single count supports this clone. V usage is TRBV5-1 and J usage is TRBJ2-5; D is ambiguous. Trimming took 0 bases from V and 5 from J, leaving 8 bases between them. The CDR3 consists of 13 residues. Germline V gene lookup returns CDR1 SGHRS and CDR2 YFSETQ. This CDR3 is CASSLDNSETQYF. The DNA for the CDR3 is TGCGCCAGCAGCTTGGACAATTCGGAGACCCAGTACTTC.

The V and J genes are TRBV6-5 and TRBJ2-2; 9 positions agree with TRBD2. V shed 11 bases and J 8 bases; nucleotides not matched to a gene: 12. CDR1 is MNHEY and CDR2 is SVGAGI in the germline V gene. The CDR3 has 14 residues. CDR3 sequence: CAGKVLAGVGELFF. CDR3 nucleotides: TGTGCCGGCAAGGTTTTAGCGGGGGTAGGGGAGCTGTTTTTT.

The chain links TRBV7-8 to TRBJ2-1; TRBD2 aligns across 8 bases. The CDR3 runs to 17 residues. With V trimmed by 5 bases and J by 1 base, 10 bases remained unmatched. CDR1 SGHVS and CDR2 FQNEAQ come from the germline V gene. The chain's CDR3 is CASSHSIIAGSYNEQFF. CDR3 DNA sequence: TGTGCCAGCAGCCACTCCATAATAGCGGGATCCTACAATGAGCAGTTCTTC.

In DNA, the CDR3 is TGTGCCAGTAGTATATTGAGGGCACGGGTTAGTGGGAGCAATCAGCCCCAGCATTTT. This encodes CASSILRARVSGSNQPQHF. J is TRBJ1-5 and V is TRBV19; D remains unclear. Germline CDR1 reads LNHDA; CDR2 reads SQIVND (reference sequence). CDR3 length: 19 residues. Trimming took off 2 bases at V and 1 base at J, with 21 bases between the two ends. Supplemented by reference TRBV19 and TRBJ1-5, the full variable domain reads DGGITQSPKYLFRKEGQNVTLSCEQNLNHDAMYWYRQDPGQGLRLIYYSQIVNDFQKGDIAEGYSVSREKKESFPLTVTSAQKNPTAFYLCASSILRARVSGSNQPQHFGDGTRLSIL.

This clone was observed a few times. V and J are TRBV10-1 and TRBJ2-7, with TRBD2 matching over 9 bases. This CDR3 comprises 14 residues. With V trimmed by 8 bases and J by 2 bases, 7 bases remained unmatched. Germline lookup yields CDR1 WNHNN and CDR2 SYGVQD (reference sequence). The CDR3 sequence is CASCSGGPPYEQYF. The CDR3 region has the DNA TGCGCCAGCTGTAGCGGGGGACCGCCCTACGAGCAGTACTTC.

CDR3: CASSLSPGNEKLFF. The CDR3 nucleotides are TGTGCCAGCAGTTTATCCCCAGGGAATGAAAAACTGTTTTTT. The chain is built from TRBV28 and TRBJ1-4; D may be TRBD1 (5 bases). The CDR3 has 14 residues. V lost 1 base to trimming and J lost 5 bases, with 8 bases between them. Germline V gives CDR1 MDHEN, CDR2 SYDVKM.

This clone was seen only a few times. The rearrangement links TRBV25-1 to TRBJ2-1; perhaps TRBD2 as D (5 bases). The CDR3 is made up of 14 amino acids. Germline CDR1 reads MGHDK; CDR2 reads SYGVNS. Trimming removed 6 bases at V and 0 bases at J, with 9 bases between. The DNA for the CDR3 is TGTGCCAGCAGACCCGGGATCTCCTACAATGAGCAGTTCTTC. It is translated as CASRPGISYNEQFF.

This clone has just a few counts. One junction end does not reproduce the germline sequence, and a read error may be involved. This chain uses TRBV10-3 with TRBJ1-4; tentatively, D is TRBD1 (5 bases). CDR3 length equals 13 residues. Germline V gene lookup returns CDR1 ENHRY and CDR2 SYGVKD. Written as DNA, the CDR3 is TGTGCCATCAGTGAAGAGACAGATGAAAAACGGTTTTTT. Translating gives CAISEETDEKRFF.

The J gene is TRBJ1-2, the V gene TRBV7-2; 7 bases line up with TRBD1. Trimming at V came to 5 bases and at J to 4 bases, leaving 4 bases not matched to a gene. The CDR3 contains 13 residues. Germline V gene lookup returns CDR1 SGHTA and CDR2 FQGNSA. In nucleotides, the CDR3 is TGTGCCAGCAGCCTGGGACAGCTCTATGGCTACACCTTC. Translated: CASSLGQLYGYTF.

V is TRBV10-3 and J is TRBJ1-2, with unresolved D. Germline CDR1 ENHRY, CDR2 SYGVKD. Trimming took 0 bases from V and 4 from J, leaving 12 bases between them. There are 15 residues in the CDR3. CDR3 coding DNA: TGTGCCATCAGTGAGTCCCGGGTGATAAGCTATGGCTACACCTTC. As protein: CAISESRVISYGYTF.

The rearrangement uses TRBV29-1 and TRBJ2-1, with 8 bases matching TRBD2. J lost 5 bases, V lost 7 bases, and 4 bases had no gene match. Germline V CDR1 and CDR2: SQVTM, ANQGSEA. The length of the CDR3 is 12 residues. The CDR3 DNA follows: TGCAGCGGGCGGACTAGCAACAATGAGCAGTTCTTC. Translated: CSGRTSNNEQFF.